Following are 26 T cell receptor beta chains from one sample sequenced in a study of CD8+ T cells in alopecia areata. Regarding treatment: oral pan-JAK inhibitor, 5-10 mg twice daily. As the sequencing template, cDNA was produced by extracting RNA and reverse transcribing it. Produced via immunoSEQ multiplex PCR; TCRdb's table is partial and in-frame only. The table lists 130,000 to 150,000 clones, approximately 85% of them singletons. Sequencing was performed on CD8+ T cells sorted from blood, taken at week 4, from a patient treated with tofacitinib. These TCRs come from a human donor with alopecia areata.

This chain connects TRBV14 to TRBJ2-6; 8 nucleotides line up with TRBD1. CDR3 length: 18 amino acids. Looked up from germline, CDR1 is SGHDN and CDR2 is FVKESK. The V gene end was trimmed by 3 bases and the J gene end by 3 bases; junction bases not matched to a gene: 10. The CDR3 nucleotides read TGTGCCAGCAGCCATCGACAGGGGTTGTTTGGTGGGGCCAACGTCCTGACTTTC. Translating it yields CASSHRQGLFGGANVLTF.

The genes are TRBV2 and TRBJ2-1; no definite D call. The V gene lost 9 bases and the J gene lost 7 bases, with 10 bases spanning the gap. This CDR3 has 11 residues. CDR1 and CDR2 from the germline V gene are SNHLY and FYNNEI. CDR3 nucleotide sequence: TGTGCCAGGGAGTGGCGGAATGAGCAGTTCTTC. Its protein is CAREWRNEQFF.

This chain joins TRBV4-1 and TRBJ2-1; D unclear. This CDR3 region has 11 residues. The V end was cut by 2 bases, the J end by 9 bases, with 5 bases between. Per germline, CDR1 MGHRA and CDR2 YSYEKL. The CDR3 region is CASSQTSEQFF. In DNA, the CDR3 is TGCGCCAGCAGCCAAACCAGTGAGCAGTTCTTC.

This chain uses TRBV13 with TRBJ2-3; no firm D call. This CDR3 region has 14 residues. Germline CDR1 is PRHDT and CDR2 is FYEKMQ (reference sequence). V lost 3 bases and J lost 3, with 10 bases in between. In DNA, the CDR3 is TGTGCCAGCAGCTTCACAACGAGGACAGATACGCAGTATTTT. It translates to CASSFTTRTDTQYF.

The V call is TRBV7-9, the J call TRBJ2-1; D unresolved. The CDR3 sequence is 11 residues long. V lost 4 bases and J lost 8, with 6 bases in between. Germline V CDR1 and CDR2: SEHNR, FQNEAQ (reference sequence). The CDR3 DNA sequence: TGTGCCAGCAGCTCCGCGGATGAGCAGTTCTTC. This encodes CASSSADEQFF.

V is TRBV10-2 and J is TRBJ1-6; 9 bases are shared with TRBD1. Germline V gene sequence: CDR1 WSHSY, CDR2 SAAADI. V gave up 6 bases and J gave up 6 bases; unmatched junction bases: 3. This CDR3 contains 14 residues. CDR3 DNA: TGCGCCAGCAGACCGGGACAGGGTAATTCACCCCTCCACTTT. Translating gives CASRPGQGNSPLHF.

The CDR3 region is CASSQDSTRGANVLTF. As DNA, the CDR3 is TGCGCCAGCAGCCAAGATAGTACGCGGGGGGCCAACGTCCTGACTTTC. The rearrangement joins TRBV4-3 to TRBJ2-6, with D unclear. The ends were cut back, 0 bases at V and 4 bases at J, with 10 bases in the middle. The CDR3 consists of 16 residues. Germline V gene data show CDR1 as LGHNA and CDR2 as YSLEER.

This chain uses TRBV7-2 with TRBJ2-1; D possibly corresponds to TRBD2 (6 bases). This CDR3 has 12 amino acids. The V gene lost 5 bases and the J gene lost 10 bases, with 12 bases spanning the gap. Per germline, CDR1 SGHTA and CDR2 FQGNSA. CDR3 coding DNA: TGTGCCAGCAGCCTGGGACTTTGGGAGCAGTTCTTC. Translation: CASSLGLWEQFF.

The V and J genes are TRBV10-1 and TRBJ2-7; no clear D gene. Between the trimmed V and J ends, which lost 3 bases and 5 bases, there was a span of 11 bases. The CDR3 totals 13 residues. Germline V CDR1 and CDR2: WNHNN, SYGVQD (reference sequence). CDR3 residues: CASSDSIPDEQYF. The CDR3 DNA is TGCGCCAGCAGTGATTCAATCCCAGACGAGCAGTACTTC.

This chain joins TRBV5-4 and TRBJ2-1; 8 nucleotides align to TRBD1. This CDR3 is built from 15 residues. V trimming: 6 bases; J trimming: 8 bases; junction bases outside the gene matches: 13. Germline CDR1 SGHNT, CDR2 YYREEE (reference sequence). CDR3 in amino acids: CASNPGGYKVDEQFF. The DNA for the CDR3 is TGTGCCAGCAACCCAGGGGGCTATAAGGTTGATGAGCAGTTCTTC.

V usage is TRBV13 and J usage is TRBJ2-7; 10 positions agree with TRBD2. CDR3 length: 17 amino acids. CDR1 is PRHDT, CDR2 FYEKMQ, per germline (reference sequence). Losses at the gene ends were 0 bases for V and 3 bases for J; bases not matched to a gene: 8. CDR3 nucleotides: TGTGCCAGCAGCTTAGGCCTGCTAGCGGGGGCACTCTACGAGCAGTACTTC. Protein product: CASSLGLLAGALYEQYF.

This clone has just one count. The rearrangement joins TRBV4-1 to TRBJ2-2; TRBD1 is a possible D gene (5 bases). Trimming pared 4 bases from V and 2 bases from J, leaving 14 bases between. Germline V lookup: CDR1 MGHRA, CDR2 YSYEKL. The CDR3 consists of 16 residues. The CDR3, as DNA: TGCGCCAGCAGCCTAAGTGGGGCAGCAAACACCGGGGAGCTGTTTTTT. Translation gives CASSLSGAANTGELFF.

V and J are TRBV27 and TRBJ2-7; D tentatively fits TRBD1 or TRBD2 (5 bases each). The CDR3 totals 13 residues. Germline assignment: CDR1 MNHEY and CDR2 SMNVEV (reference sequence). Trimming stripped 5 bases from V and 7 bases from J, with 15 bases between. The CDR3 bases are TGTGCCAGCAGTGCCGGGACCGGGGTGGAGCAGTACTTC. It translates to CASSAGTGVEQYF.

The V and J genes are TRBV7-9 and TRBJ2-1; 8 positions match TRBD1. Unmatched junction bases numbered 7, after V lost 3 bases and J lost 6 bases. The CDR3 runs 15 residues. CDR1 is SEHNR, CDR2 FQNEAQ, per germline (reference sequence). This chain's CDR3 is CASSFFPGGPNEQFF. The CDR3, as DNA: TGTGCCAGCAGCTTTTTCCCAGGGGGCCCCAATGAGCAGTTCTTC.

The chain recombines TRBV6-6 with TRBJ1-2; D might be TRBD1 (5 bases). CDR1 is MNHNY, CDR2 SVGAGI, per germline (reference sequence). Trimming took off 5 bases at V and 7 bases at J, with 23 bases between the two ends. The CDR3 length is 16 residues. Written as DNA, the CDR3 is TGTGCCAGCAGTCCTATACAAGCCGGGCAGGGATTTGGCTACACCTTC. Its protein is CASSPIQAGQGFGYTF.

This chain connects TRBV7-9 to TRBJ1-3; perhaps TRBD1 as D (6 bases). This CDR3 contains 15 residues. The germline CDR1 and CDR2 sequences are SEHNR and FQNEAQ (reference sequence). The V end was cut by 5 bases, the J end by 4 bases, with 15 bases between. The CDR3: CASSRTEPWGNTIYF. CDR3 coding DNA: TGTGCCAGCAGCCGGACAGAACCTTGGGGAAACACCATATATTTT.

V and J are TRBV7-6 and TRBJ2-7; D possibly corresponds to TRBD1 (6 bases). The CDR3 contains 14 residues. CDR1 is SGHVS, CDR2 FNYEAQ, per germline. Trimming removed 3 bases at V and 2 bases at J, with 11 bases between. The CDR3 region has the DNA TGTGCCAGCAGCTTCGAGGACAGTGCCTACGAGCAGTACTTC. It encodes CASSFEDSAYEQYF.

The V call is TRBV5-4, the J call TRBJ1-2; D is undetermined. The CDR3 is 13 amino acids. The germline V and J ends were trimmed by 9 bases and 2 bases, with 14 bases remaining between them. Germline CDR1 and CDR2: SGHNT and YYREEE (reference sequence). CDR3 region: CAITLSPNYGYTF. The CDR3 DNA follows: TGTGCCATCACACTCAGTCCGAACTATGGCTACACCTTC.

In DNA form, the CDR3 reads TGTGCCAGCAGCCCAAATGTCGGACTAGCGGGGGAAGGAGAGACCCAGTACTTC. As protein: CASSPNVGLAGEGETQYF. The chain carries TRBV4-2 and TRBJ2-5; TRBD2 matches 13 bases. CDR3 size: 18 residues. V dropped 4 bases and J dropped 4; count of bases not matched to a gene: 12. Germline-derived CDR1 and CDR2 are LGHNA and YNFKEQ.

The chain is built from TRBV5-5 and TRBJ2-3, with TRBD2 matching over 10 bases. This CDR3 has 17 amino acids. With 3 bases clipped from V and 4 bases from J, the junction kept 11 bases outside the gene matches. Germline-derived CDR1 and CDR2 are SGHKS and YYEKEE (reference sequence). The CDR3 here is CASSSLVSGGFADTQYF. CDR3 nucleotide sequence: TGTGCCAGCAGCTCTCTGGTTAGCGGGGGGTTTGCAGATACGCAGTATTTT. The entire variable domain, with the rest obtained from reference TRBV5-5 and TRBJ2-3, is as follows: DAGVTQSPTHLIKTRGQQVTLRCSPISGHKSVSWYQQVLGQGPQFIFQYYEKEERGRGNFPDRFSARQFPNYSSELNVNALLLGDSALYLCASSSLVSGGFADTQYFGPGTRLTVL.

The chain couples TRBV11-2 to TRBJ2-3; 10 bases match TRBD2. Germline trimming cut 4 bases from V and 6 bases from J; bases unmatched to any gene: 7. This CDR3 region has 15 residues. Germline CDR1 reads SGHAT; CDR2 reads FQNNGV. CDR3 region: CASSSLAGVGDTQYF. CDR3 DNA sequence: TGTGCCAGCAGCTCGCTAGCGGGGGTAGGGGATACGCAGTATTTT.

The rearrangement links TRBV29-1 to TRBJ2-1; 10 positions agree with TRBD1. Germline CDR1 reads SQVTM; CDR2 reads ANQGSEA. The CDR3 length is 13 residues. Losses at the gene ends were 7 bases for V and 7 bases for J; bases not matched to a gene: 7. This CDR3 reads CSGETGGLNEQFF. The CDR3, as DNA: TGCAGCGGGGAGACAGGGGGCCTTAATGAGCAGTTCTTC.

V usage is TRBV11-3 and J usage is TRBJ2-5, with D perhaps TRBD1 (5 bases). V lost 6 bases and J lost 2, with 25 bases in between. CDR1 SGHNT and CDR2 YENEEA come from the germline V gene. There are 18 residues in the CDR3. Here the CDR3 DNA reads TGTGCCAGCAGACGATCCCCCACTTACAGGACACCACAAGAGACCCAGTACTTC. Its protein product is CASRRSPTYRTPQETQYF. The complete variable domain, with remaining parts taken from reference TRBV11-3 and TRBJ2-5, reads EAGVVQSPRYKIIEKKQPVAFWCNPISGHNTLYWYLQNLGQGPELLIRYENEEAVDDSQLPKDRFSAERLKGVDSTLKIQPAELGDSAVYLCASRRSPTYRTPQETQYFGPGTRLLVL.

The CDR3 nucleotides are TGCGCCAGCAGCTTTAGGAGCGGGGGATTGACCGGGGAGCTGTTTTTT. Residues: CASSFRSGGLTGELFF. The chain has TRBV5-1 and TRBJ2-2, with 8 bases lining up with TRBD2. CDR1 and CDR2 from the germline V gene are SGHRS and YFSETQ. The CDR3 covers 16 residues. Unmatched junction bases numbered 8, after V lost 2 bases and J lost 5 bases.

This chain joins TRBV27 and TRBJ2-7; 10 positions agree with TRBD1. The CDR3 has 13 amino acids. Germline V gene sequence: CDR1 MNHEY, CDR2 SMNVEV (reference sequence). J gave up 5 bases and V 3 bases, and 1 base lay outside the gene matches. The CDR3, as DNA: TGTGCCAGCAGTTTCGGGACAGGGGACGAGCAGTACTTC. This sequence encodes CASSFGTGDEQYF.

This chain links TRBV29-1 with TRBJ2-5; TRBD2 matches 7 bases. This CDR3 is 13 amino acids long. Germline V gene sequence: CDR1 SQVTM, CDR2 ANQGSEA. J was trimmed by 2 bases and V by 2 bases; bases with no gene match: 2. CDR3 coding DNA: TGCAGCGTTGAACTGCGGGGGCAAGAGACCCAGTACTTC. Protein sequence: CSVELRGQETQYF.